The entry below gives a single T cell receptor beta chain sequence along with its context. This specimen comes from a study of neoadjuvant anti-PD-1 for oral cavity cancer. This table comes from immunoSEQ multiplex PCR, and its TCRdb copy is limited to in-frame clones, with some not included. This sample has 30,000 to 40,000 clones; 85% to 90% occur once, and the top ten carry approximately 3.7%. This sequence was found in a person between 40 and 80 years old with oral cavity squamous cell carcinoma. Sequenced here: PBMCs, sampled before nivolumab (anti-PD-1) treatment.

DNA for the CDR3: TGTGCCGGGGAGTCGGCCTATGGCTACACCTTC. This codes for CAGESAYGYTF. V usage is TRBV7-9 and J usage is TRBJ1-2; D uncertain. V was shortened by 11 bases and J by 4 bases, with 11 bases between the two germline ends. The CDR3 is 11 residues long. The V gene's germline CDR1 is SEHNR and CDR2 FQNEAQ (reference sequence).